The 27 T cell receptor beta chains below come from one sample, sequenced in a study of CD8 T cells in Susac syndrome. After extraction with the RNeasy kit, roughly 0.45 to 1 ug of the RNA was reverse transcribed using random hexamers. TCRdb reprocessed the immunoSEQ multiplex PCR reads via MiXCR and lists one record per CDR3 protein. The top ten hold roughly 0.13% of the sample, which has around 160,000 distinct CDR3 sequences, roughly 93% seen once. Sequenced input: CD4+ T cells from PBMCs. The receptors derive from a human donor in good health.

The chain recombines TRBV5-1 with TRBJ2-5; a possible D gene is TRBD2 (6 bases). V was shortened by 0 bases and J by 5 bases, with 14 bases between the two germline ends. CDR1 and CDR2 (germline): SGHRS, YFSETQ. The CDR3 covers 15 residues. The CDR3 DNA sequence: TGCGCCAGCAGCTTGGGGCAGGGAGGTCTCGAGACCCAGTACTTC. Residues: CASSLGQGGLETQYF. Looking up the rest from reference TRBV5-1 and TRBJ2-5 gives the full variable domain: KAGVTQTPRYLIKTRGQQVTLSCSPISGHRSVSWYQQTPGQGLQFLFEYFSETQRNKGNFPGRFSGRQFSNSRSEMNVSTLELGDSALYLCASSLGQGGLETQYFGPGTRLLVL.

The rearrangement joins TRBV4-1 to TRBJ1-6; 8 nucleotides agree with TRBD1. The V and J ends lost 7 bases and 7 bases, in that order; junction bases with no gene match: 18. This CDR3 is 18 amino acids long. Looked up from germline, CDR1 is MGHRA and CDR2 is YSYEKL. The DNA for the CDR3 is TGCGCCAGCACCCTATTCACCCCGGTGGACAGGGACAATTCACCCCTCCACTTT. Its protein product is CASTLFTPVDRDNSPLHF.

This chain connects TRBV7-2 to TRBJ2-5; TRBD1 might be the D (5 bases). Trimming left V 2 bases short and J 1 base short, with 8 bases between. Looked up from germline, CDR1 is SGHTA and CDR2 is FQGNSA. The CDR3 covers 14 residues. Here the CDR3 DNA reads TGTGCCAGCAGCTTATCCAGGGTCCAAGAGACCCAGTACTTC. Encoded protein: CASSLSRVQETQYF. The whole variable domain, filled in from reference TRBV7-2 and TRBJ2-5, reads GAGVSQSPSNKVTEKGKDVELRCDPISGHTALYWYRQSLGQGLEFLIYFQGNSAPDKSGLPSDRFSAERTGGSVSTLTIQRTQQEDSAVYLCASSLSRVQETQYFGPGTRLLVL.

This clonotype showed up just once. The J gene is TRBJ1-6, the V gene TRBV20-1; tentative D call: TRBD1 (5 bases). The germline CDR1 and CDR2 sequences are DFQATT and SNEGSKA (reference sequence). This CDR3 has 15 residues. V was trimmed by 5 bases and J by 5 bases, leaving 16 bases between them. CDR3 protein: CSASRDSRDNSPLHF. The CDR3, as DNA: TGCAGTGCTTCTCGGGACTCTAGAGATAATTCACCCCTCCACTTT.

The chain has TRBV29-1 and TRBJ2-7; D call uncertain. This CDR3 region has 13 residues. V was pared by 1 base and J by 5 bases, with 12 bases between. Germline lookup yields CDR1 SQVTM and CDR2 ANQGSEA. CDR3 bases: TGCAGCGTTGAAGGACTTGGGGTGGACGAGCAGTACTTC. As protein: CSVEGLGVDEQYF.

The rearrangement joins TRBV7-9 to TRBJ1-1, with 8 bases that match TRBD1. Germline CDR1 is SEHNR and CDR2 is FQNEAQ (reference sequence). The CDR3 is made up of 13 amino acids. V shed 10 bases and J 1 base; nucleotides not matched to a gene: 5. Here the CDR3 reads CATGTGENTEAFF. The CDR3 region has the DNA TGTGCCACCGGGACAGGAGAGAACACTGAAGCTTTCTTT.

V and J are TRBV3-1 and TRBJ2-1, with 15 bases matching TRBD2. Germline V CDR1 and CDR2: LGHDT, YNNKEL (reference sequence). The CDR3 is 18 residues long. With 2 bases clipped from V and 1 base from J, the junction kept 3 bases outside the gene matches. This chain's CDR3 is CASSQRTSGGVSYNEQFF. Written as DNA, the CDR3 is TGTGCCAGCAGCCAAAGGACTAGCGGGGGGGTTTCCTACAATGAGCAGTTCTTC.

This clonotype has only one observation. The junction differs from germline at one of its ends, possibly a read error. For the CDR3, the DNA is TGTGCCAGCAGCCCTGGACAGTCTGGAAACACCACATATTTT. Its protein product is CASSPGQSGNTTYF. The rearrangement uses TRBV12-3 or TRBV12-4 and TRBJ1-3; tentative D call: TRBD1 (6 bases). The CDR3 sequence is 14 residues long.

This sequence joins TRBV5-6 and TRBJ1-5, with 8 bases fitting TRBD1. V lost 1 base, J lost 5 bases, and 8 bases stayed unmatched. Germline values: CDR1 SGHDT, CDR2 YYEEEE. This CDR3 spans 16 amino acids. The CDR3: CASSLLTGEEDQPQHF. The CDR3 DNA reads as TGTGCCAGCAGCTTGTTGACAGGGGAGGAGGATCAGCCCCAGCATTTT.

The chain recombines TRBV7-9 with TRBJ1-1; perhaps TRBD1 as D (5 bases). The CDR3 has 14 residues. CDR1 is SEHNR, CDR2 FQNEAQ, per germline (reference sequence). The germline V and J ends were trimmed by 4 bases and 5 bases, with 14 bases remaining between them. The CDR3 nucleotides are TGTGCCAGCAGCTCCTCAGGGAGTGAGACTGAAGCTTTCTTT. Its protein product is CASSSSGSETEAFF.

The chain is built from TRBV29-1 and TRBJ2-1; D possibly corresponds to TRBD1 (6 bases). Trimming took 6 bases from V and 4 from J, leaving 10 bases between them. The CDR3 has 12 residues. Germline assignment: CDR1 SQVTM and CDR2 ANQGSEA. In nucleotides, the CDR3 is TGCAGCGTGTCGGACAGTTACAATGAGCAGTTCTTC. Protein: CSVSDSYNEQFF.

The rearrangement links TRBV20-1 to TRBJ2-6, with D perhaps assigned TRBD1 or TRBD2 (5 bases each). The CDR3 has 15 amino acids. Germline V gene lookup returns CDR1 DFQATT and CDR2 SNEGSKA (reference sequence). V was trimmed by 3 bases and J by 2 bases, leaving 11 bases between them. CDR3 DNA sequence: TGCAGTGCTAGTGAGGGACGGACTGGGGCCAACGTCCTGACTTTC. It translates to CSASEGRTGANVLTF.

V usage is TRBV7-2 and J usage is TRBJ1-2; 10 bases agree with TRBD1. Per the germline V gene, CDR1 is SGHTA and CDR2 is FQGNSA. The CDR3 has 14 amino acids. Trimming cost V 6 bases and J 8 bases; bases outside gene matches: 9. CDR3 sequence reads: CASRMTGGVSGYTF. CDR3 coding DNA: TGTGCCAGCAGGATGACAGGGGGCGTCTCCGGCTACACCTTC.

The chain has TRBV5-1 and TRBJ1-2, with 7 bases fitting TRBD1. The CDR3 is made up of 12 amino acids. Germline V gives CDR1 SGHRS, CDR2 YFSETQ. The V segment lost 4 bases and the J segment 6 bases; nucleotides outside the gene matches: 3. CDR3 region: CASSTTGNGYTF. CDR3 sequence (DNA): TGCGCCAGCAGCACGACAGGGAATGGCTACACCTTC.

The J gene is TRBJ1-2, the V gene TRBV20-1, with 7 bases fitting TRBD1. Germline values: CDR1 DFQATT, CDR2 SNEGSKA (reference sequence). The length of the CDR3 is 14 residues. Trimming at V came to 1 base and at J to 4 bases, leaving 6 bases not matched to a gene. The CDR3 here is CSARGGQEPYGYTF. The CDR3 DNA follows: TGCAGTGCTAGAGGAGGACAGGAGCCCTATGGCTACACCTTC.

The chain recombines TRBV9 with TRBJ1-3; D is undetermined. CDR3 length: 14 amino acids. The V gene's germline CDR1 is SGDLS and CDR2 YYNGEE. Between the trimmed V and J ends, which lost 0 bases and 4 bases, there was a span of 8 bases. In DNA form, the CDR3 reads TGTGCCAGCAGCGTAGAGGCTCGAGGAAACACCATATATTTT. Protein product: CASSVEARGNTIYF.

The chain combines TRBV19 with TRBJ1-1; D possibly corresponds to TRBD1 (5 bases). The CDR3 spans 14 residues. Trimming cost V 7 bases and J 1 base, with 13 bases left between them. The V gene's germline CDR1 is LNHDA and CDR2 SQIVND (reference sequence). CDR3 region: CASTATVRNTEAFF. In DNA, the CDR3 is TGTGCCAGTACCGCGACAGTCAGGAACACTGAAGCTTTCTTT. The full variable domain, with the rest looked up from reference TRBV19 and TRBJ1-1, is DGGITQSPKYLFRKEGQNVTLSCEQNLNHDAMYWYRQDPGQGLRLIYYSQIVNDFQKGDIAEGYSVSREKKESFPLTVTSAQKNPTAFYLCASTATVRNTEAFFGQGTRLTVV.

The chain joins TRBV3-1 to TRBJ1-3, with no clear D. The CDR3 is 16 residues long. V shed 4 bases and J shed 0 bases, with 13 bases lying between them. CDR1 is LGHDT and CDR2 is YNNKEL in the germline V gene (reference sequence). CDR3: CASSPRGGPSGNTIYF. CDR3 DNA: TGTGCCAGCAGCCCCCGGGGAGGCCCCTCTGGAAACACCATATATTTT.

The gene calls are TRBV6-1 and TRBJ2-2; 12 bases match TRBD2. The CDR3 is 18 residues long. From germline, CDR1 is MNHNS and CDR2 SASEGT. V was clipped by 6 bases and J by 4 bases; unmatched bases: 12. The chain's CDR3 is CASSRRASGGAVTGELFF. The CDR3 region has the DNA TGTGCCAGCAGCCGAAGGGCTAGCGGGGGGGCAGTCACCGGGGAGCTGTTTTTT.

This sequence joins TRBV20-1 and TRBJ2-7, with D possibly matching TRBD1 (5 bases). From germline, CDR1 is DFQATT and CDR2 SNEGSKA (reference sequence). This CDR3 has 11 residues. With 5 bases removed from V and 3 bases from J, the gap between germline ends came to 8 bases. The CDR3: CSASTGYEQYF. In DNA, the CDR3 is TGCAGTGCTTCTACAGGCTACGAGCAGTACTTC.

This clonotype was observed a few times. V is TRBV12-3 or TRBV12-4 and J is TRBJ2-5, with 9 bases identical to TRBD2. The junction had 6 bases not matched to a gene; V was cut back by 6 bases and J by 7 bases. This CDR3 has 13 residues. The CDR3 protein is CASRQSGGRTQYF. The CDR3 DNA reads as TGTGCCAGCAGACAGAGCGGGGGGAGGACCCAGTACTTC.

The rearrangement joins TRBV12-3 or TRBV12-4 to TRBJ2-7; 8 nucleotides agree with TRBD1. V lost 5 bases to trimming and J lost 4 bases; unmatched junction nucleotides: 7. CDR3 length: 14 amino acids. CDR3 amino acids: CASSTGQGYYEQYF. The CDR3 DNA sequence: TGTGCCAGCAGTACTGGACAGGGTTATTACGAGCAGTACTTC.

The chain combines TRBV15 with TRBJ1-1; weak D call: TRBD1 (6 bases). Deletions cut 4 bases from V and 1 base from J, with 19 bases between. Germline CDR1 and CDR2: LNHNV and YYDKDF (reference sequence). The CDR3 runs to 17 residues. This CDR3 is CATSTHPRGRGNTEAFF. In DNA form, the CDR3 reads TGTGCCACCAGCACCCATCCTCGGGGCAGGGGGAACACTGAAGCTTTCTTT.

This clonotype was found once. The V and J genes are TRBV4-1 and TRBJ2-3; D is perhaps TRBD2 (7 bases). This CDR3 is built from 16 residues. The germline V gene has CDR1 MGHRA and CDR2 YSYEKL. V was pared by 4 bases and J by 5 bases, with 19 bases between. As DNA, the CDR3 is TGCGCCAGCAGCCGCCCCCCGGGGGGCGTACTAGATACGCAGTATTTT. Protein product: CASSRPPGGVLDTQYF.

The V and J genes are TRBV5-1 and TRBJ2-2; 8 positions agree with TRBD1. The CDR3 has 17 residues. Per germline, CDR1 SGHRS and CDR2 YFSETQ. The V segment lost 0 bases and the J segment 6 bases; nucleotides outside the gene matches: 10. As DNA, the CDR3 is TGCGCCAGCAGCTTGGGATGGATGGACAGGGCCTCCGGGGAGCTGTTTTTT. Encoded protein: CASSLGWMDRASGELFF.

The chain recombines TRBV9 with TRBJ1-1; 9 bases are a match to TRBD1. Germline assignment: CDR1 SGDLS and CDR2 YYNGEE. V lost 4 bases, J lost 2 bases, and 3 bases stayed unmatched. The CDR3 contains 14 residues. CDR3: CASSNTGGNTEAFF. CDR3 in DNA: TGTGCCAGCAGCAACACAGGGGGCAACACTGAAGCTTTCTTT.

The rearrangement joins TRBV18 to TRBJ2-5, with 9 bases aligning to TRBD1. Trimming at V came to 5 bases and at J to 7 bases, leaving 14 bases not matched to a gene. CDR3 length equals 16 residues. The V gene's germline CDR1 is KGHSH and CDR2 LQKENI. The CDR3 protein is CASSALPGQGEGTQYF. CDR3 DNA sequence: TGTGCCAGCTCAGCACTTCCGGGACAGGGCGAGGGGACCCAGTACTTC.